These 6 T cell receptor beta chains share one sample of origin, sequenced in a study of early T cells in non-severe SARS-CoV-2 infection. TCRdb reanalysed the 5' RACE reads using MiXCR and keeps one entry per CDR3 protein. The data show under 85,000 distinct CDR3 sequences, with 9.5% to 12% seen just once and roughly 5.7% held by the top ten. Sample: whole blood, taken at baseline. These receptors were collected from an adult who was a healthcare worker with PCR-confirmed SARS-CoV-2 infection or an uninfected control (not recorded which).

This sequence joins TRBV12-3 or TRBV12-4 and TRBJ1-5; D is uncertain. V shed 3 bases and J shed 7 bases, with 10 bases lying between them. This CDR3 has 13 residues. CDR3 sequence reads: CASSFLAGQPQHF. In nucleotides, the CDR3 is TGTGCCAGCAGTTTCTTAGCCGGGCAGCCCCAGCATTTT.

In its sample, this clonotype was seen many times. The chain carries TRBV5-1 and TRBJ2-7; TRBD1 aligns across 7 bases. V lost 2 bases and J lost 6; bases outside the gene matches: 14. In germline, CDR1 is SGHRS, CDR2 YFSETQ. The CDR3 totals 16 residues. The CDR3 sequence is CASSLYPDRQGSEQYF. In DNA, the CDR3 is TGCGCCAGCAGCTTATACCCCGATCGACAGGGAAGCGAGCAGTACTTC.

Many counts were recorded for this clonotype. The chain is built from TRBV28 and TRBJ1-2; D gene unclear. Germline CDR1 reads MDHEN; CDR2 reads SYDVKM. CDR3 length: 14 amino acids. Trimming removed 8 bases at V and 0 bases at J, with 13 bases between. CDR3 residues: CASSRGGSNYGYTF. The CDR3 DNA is TGTGCCAGCTCCCGAGGCGGCTCTAACTATGGCTACACCTTC.

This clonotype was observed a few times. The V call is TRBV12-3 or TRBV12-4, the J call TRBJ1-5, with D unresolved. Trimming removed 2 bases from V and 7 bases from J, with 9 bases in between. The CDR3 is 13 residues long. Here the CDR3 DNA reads TGTGCCAGCAGTTTAATAGAGGGACAGCCCCAGCATTTT. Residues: CASSLIEGQPQHF.

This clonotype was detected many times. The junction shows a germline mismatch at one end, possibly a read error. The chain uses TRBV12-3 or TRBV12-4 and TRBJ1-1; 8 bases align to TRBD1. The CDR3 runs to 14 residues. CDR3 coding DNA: TGTGCCAGCAGTGCGGACAGGGTTACGGCTGAAGCTTCCTTT. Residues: CASSADRVTAEASF.

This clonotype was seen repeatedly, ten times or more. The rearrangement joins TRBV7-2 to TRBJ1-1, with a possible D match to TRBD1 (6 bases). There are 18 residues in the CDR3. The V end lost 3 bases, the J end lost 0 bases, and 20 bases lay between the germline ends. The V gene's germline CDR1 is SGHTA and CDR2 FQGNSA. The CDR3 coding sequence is TGTGCCAGCAGCTTTCCGGGACACACGGATACCTTGAACACTGAAGCTTTCTTT. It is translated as CASSFPGHTDTLNTEAFF.